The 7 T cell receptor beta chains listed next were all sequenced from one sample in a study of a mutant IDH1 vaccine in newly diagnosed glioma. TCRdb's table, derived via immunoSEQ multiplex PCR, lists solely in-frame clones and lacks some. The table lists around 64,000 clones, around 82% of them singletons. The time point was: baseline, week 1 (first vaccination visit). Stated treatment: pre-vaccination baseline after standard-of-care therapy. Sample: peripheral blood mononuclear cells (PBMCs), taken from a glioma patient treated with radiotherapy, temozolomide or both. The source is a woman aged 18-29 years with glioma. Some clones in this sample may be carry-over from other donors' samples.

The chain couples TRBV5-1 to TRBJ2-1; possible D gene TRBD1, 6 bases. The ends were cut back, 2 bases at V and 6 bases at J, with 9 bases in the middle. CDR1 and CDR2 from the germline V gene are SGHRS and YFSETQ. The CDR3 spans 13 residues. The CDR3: CASSLEGGNEQFF. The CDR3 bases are TGCGCCAGCAGCTTAGAAGGGGGCAATGAGCAGTTCTTC.

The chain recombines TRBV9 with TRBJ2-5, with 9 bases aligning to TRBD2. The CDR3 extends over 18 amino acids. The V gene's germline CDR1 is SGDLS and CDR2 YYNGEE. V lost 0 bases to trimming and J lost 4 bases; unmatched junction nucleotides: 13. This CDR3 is CASSVGALAGGPGETQYF. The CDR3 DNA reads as TGTGCCAGCAGCGTAGGGGCTCTGGCGGGAGGGCCGGGAGAGACCCAGTACTTC.

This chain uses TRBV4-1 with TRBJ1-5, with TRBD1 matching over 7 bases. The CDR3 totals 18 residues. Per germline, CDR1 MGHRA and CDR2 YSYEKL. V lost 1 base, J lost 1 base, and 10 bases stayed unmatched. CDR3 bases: TGCGCCAGCAGCCAAGCCACACTGAGGGGGCCCAGCAATCAGCCCCAGCATTTT. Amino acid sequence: CASSQATLRGPSNQPQHF.

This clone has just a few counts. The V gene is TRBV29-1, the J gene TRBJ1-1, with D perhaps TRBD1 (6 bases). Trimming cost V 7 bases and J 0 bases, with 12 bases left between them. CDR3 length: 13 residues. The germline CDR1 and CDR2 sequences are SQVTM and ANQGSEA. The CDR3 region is CSAEQGMNTEAFF. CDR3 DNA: TGCAGCGCCGAACAGGGTATGAACACTGAAGCTTTCTTT. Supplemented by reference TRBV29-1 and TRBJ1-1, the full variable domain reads SAVISQKPSRDICQRGTSLTIQCQVDSQVTMMFWYRQQPGQSLTLIATANQGSEATYESGFVIDKFPISRPNLTFSTLTVSNMSPEDSSIYLCSAEQGMNTEAFFGQGTRLTVV.

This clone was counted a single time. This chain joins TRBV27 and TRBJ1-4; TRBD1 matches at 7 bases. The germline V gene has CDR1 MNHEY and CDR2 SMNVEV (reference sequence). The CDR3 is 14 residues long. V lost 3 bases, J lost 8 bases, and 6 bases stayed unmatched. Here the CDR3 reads CASSLTGRGEKLFF. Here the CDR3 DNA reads TGTGCCAGCAGTTTGACAGGGCGGGGGGAAAAACTGTTTTTT.

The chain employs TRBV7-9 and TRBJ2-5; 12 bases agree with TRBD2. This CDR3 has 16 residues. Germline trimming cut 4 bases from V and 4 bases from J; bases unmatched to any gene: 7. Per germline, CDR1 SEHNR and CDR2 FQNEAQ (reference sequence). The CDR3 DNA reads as TGTGCCAGCAGCTCACTAGCGGGAGGAGTCGGAGAGACCCAGTACTTC. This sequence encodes CASSSLAGGVGETQYF.

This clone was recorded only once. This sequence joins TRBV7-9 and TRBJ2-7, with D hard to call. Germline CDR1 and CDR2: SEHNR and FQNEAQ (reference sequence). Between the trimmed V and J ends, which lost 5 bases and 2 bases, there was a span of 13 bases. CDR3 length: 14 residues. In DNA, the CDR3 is TGTGCCAGCAGCCCCGGTCCTATCCCCTACGAGCAGTACTTC. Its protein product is CASSPGPIPYEQYF.